The sequence of this T cell receptor (beta chain) was determined in a study of control samples from healthy donors and cancer patients. In germline, CDR1 is SGHNT, CDR2 YENEEA. This CDR3 is built from 15 residues. Trimming cost V 2 bases and J 2 bases; bases outside gene matches: 4. The method was immunoSEQ multiplex PCR; TCRdb's version includes in-frame clones alone and lacks a portion of them. The sample contains some 130,000 clones, approximately 92% of which appear only once. The sample was blood. The rearrangement joins TRBV11-3 to TRBJ2-3; 7 nucleotides align to TRBD2. The receptor's source is a man between 18 and 35 years old in good health. CDR3 sequence reads: CASSLTSADTDTQYF. For the CDR3, the DNA is TGTGCCAGCAGCTTAACTAGCGCGGACACAGATACGCAGTATTTT.